Listed below are T cell receptor beta chains from one sample, sequenced in a study of OX40 agonist ivuxolimab in advanced cancers. Using immunoSEQ multiplex PCR, the repertoire was profiled, and TCRdb retains in-frame clones only, with some absent. The sample has tens of thousands of clones, more than 80% seen once. Sequenced here: CD4+ or CD8+ T cells sorted from blood, sampled in a trial of the OX40 agonist ivuxolimab. The receptors derive from an adult with an advanced solid tumor such as melanoma, head and neck, liver or kidney cancer. Both conserved end residues are part of each CDR3. The order of the fields is J gene, clone size, V gene, D gene, CDR3 DNA, CDR3 protein. The D gene is left open where the match is weak. Rows may omit the clone size; those that give it use once, few, many or a size class.

J: TRBJ1-1
size: -
V: TRBV29-1
D: TRBD1
DNA: TGCAGCGTTAAGGGTACAGGGGCTAGAACTGAAGCTTTCTTT
CDR3: CSVKGTGARTEAFF

J: TRBJ2-2
size: -
V: TRBV10-3
D: -
DNA: TGTGCCATCAGGCCGACAGTCACCGGGGAGCTGTTTTTT
CDR3: CAIRPTVTGELFF

J: TRBJ1-2
size: -
V: TRBV7-9
D: -
DNA: TGTGCCAGCGGGGACTATGGCTACACCTTC
CDR3: CASGDYGYTF

J: TRBJ2-1
size: -
V: TRBV15
D: -
DNA: TGTGCCACCAGCAGAGTAAACGCCTTCCGGGACTTCTACAATGAGCAGTTCTTC
CDR3: CATSRVNAFRDFYNEQFF

J: TRBJ2-1
size: -
V: TRBV5-1
D: -
DNA: TGCGCCAGCAGCTCCCTCCCAGCGGATCGGAATGAGCAGTTCTTC
CDR3: CASSSLPADRNEQFF

J: TRBJ2-5
size: -
V: TRBV15
D: -
DNA: TGTGCCACCAGCAGAGGGGGACCAGCAGGGGCCCGGAAGACCCAGTACTTC
CDR3: CATSRGGPAGARKTQYF

J: TRBJ2-1
size: -
V: TRBV15
D: -
DNA: TGTGCCACCAGCAGAGATGGGGGGCCTTACAATGAGCAGTTCTTC
CDR3: CATSRDGGPYNEQFF

J: TRBJ2-2
size: -
V: TRBV9
D: -
DNA: TGTGCCAGCAGGGGCCCCCTCGACACCGGGGAGCTGTTTTTT
CDR3: CASRGPLDTGELFF

J: TRBJ2-6
size: few
V: TRBV27
D: -
DNA: TGTGCCAGCAGTTTTATATATAGTGGGAGGGGGCCCCTCTCTGGGGCCAACGTCCTGACTTTC
CDR3: CASSFIYSGRGPLSGANVLTF

J: TRBJ1-1
size: once
V: TRBV7-9
D: TRBD1
DNA: TGTGCCAGCAGCCGACAGGGTAGAGGCACTGAAGCTTTCTTT
CDR3: CASSRQGRGTEAFF

J: TRBJ2-2
size: -
V: TRBV11-3
D: TRBD2
DNA: TGTGCCAGCAGCTCCGTAGCGGGAGTGGGAACCGGGGAGCTGTTTTTT
CDR3: CASSSVAGVGTGELFF

J: TRBJ2-7
size: -
V: TRBV28
D: -
DNA: TGTGCCAGCAGTTTGGGGGTGTACTACGAGCAGTACTTC
CDR3: CASSLGVYYEQYF

J: TRBJ2-1
size: -
V: TRBV7-3
D: TRBD2
DNA: TGTGCCAGCAGCCAAACTAGCGGTCCCTACAATGAGCAGTTCTTC
CDR3: CASSQTSGPYNEQFF

J: TRBJ1-2
size: -
V: TRBV29-1
D: -
DNA: TGCAGCGTTGCACACTCCCCTAACTATGGCTACACCTTC
CDR3: CSVAHSPNYGYTF

J: TRBJ1-3
size: -
V: TRBV7-3
D: -
DNA: TGTGCCAGCAGCCTGGGACCAGGAAACACCATATATTTT
CDR3: CASSLGPGNTIYF

J: TRBJ2-7
size: once
V: TRBV28
D: -
DNA: TGTGCCAGCAGGGTGGCCGGAAGCAACTACGAGCAGTACTTC
CDR3: CASRVAGSNYEQYF

J: TRBJ2-7
size: once
V: TRBV2
D: -
DNA: TGTGCCAGCATGCCGACCCAGTCGTACGAGCAGTACTTC
CDR3: CASMPTQSYEQYF

J: TRBJ1-1
size: few
V: TRBV5-1
D: -
DNA: TGCGCCAGCAGCCTACAGGGTAACGATGCTGAAGCTTTCTTT
CDR3: CASSLQGNDAEAFF

J: TRBJ2-4
size: -
V: TRBV9
D: -
DNA: TGTGCCAGCAGCGTGGATAGTGGAGGGGGCTCGGGTTTATTAAACATTCAGTACTTC
CDR3: CASSVDSGGGSGLLNIQYF

J: TRBJ2-3
size: -
V: TRBV7-2
D: TRBD2
DNA: TGTGCCAGCAGCTTGCTAGCGGGGACATCTAGCACAGATACGCAGTATTTT
CDR3: CASSLLAGTSSTDTQYF

J: TRBJ2-7
size: -
V: TRBV5-1
D: TRBD2
DNA: TGCGCCAGCAGCGTTAGCGGGTTTCCCTACGAGCAGTACTTC
CDR3: CASSVSGFPYEQYF

J: TRBJ1-1
size: -
V: TRBV7-8
D: TRBD1
DNA: TGTGCCATCCCTCCGACAGGGATGAACACTGAAGCTTTCTTT
CDR3: CAIPPTGMNTEAFF

J: TRBJ2-1
size: -
V: TRBV2
D: -
DNA: TGTGCCAGCAGTGCCGAGGATGAGCAGTTCTTC
CDR3: CASSAEDEQFF

J: TRBJ1-2
size: -
V: TRBV5-1
D: TRBD1
DNA: TGCGCCAGCAGCTTCGGACAGGGAGCGTACTATGGCTACACCTTC
CDR3: CASSFGQGAYYGYTF

J: TRBJ1-5
size: once
V: TRBV2
D: -
DNA: TGTGCCAGCAGCCTCGGTGGGGGTTCGCAGCCCCAGCATTTT
CDR3: CASSLGGGSQPQHF

J: TRBJ1-1
size: -
V: TRBV6-6
D: -
DNA: TGTGCCAGCAGTTACATCGGGGCGCGGACTGAAGCTTTCTTT
CDR3: CASSYIGARTEAFF

J: TRBJ2-3
size: -
V: TRBV5-8
D: -
DNA: TGTGCCAGCAGCCTCGGGACCGAAATCAGTACAGATACGCAGTATTTT
CDR3: CASSLGTEISTDTQYF

J: TRBJ1-2
size: -
V: TRBV7-2
D: -
DNA: TGTGCCAGCAGCTTAGACCCCTTCGGCGGCTACACCTTC
CDR3: CASSLDPFGGYTF

J: TRBJ1-3
size: -
V: TRBV5-6
D: -
DNA: TGTGCCAGCAGTCCCTCGGACTCTGGAAACACCATATATTTT
CDR3: CASSPSDSGNTIYF

J: TRBJ2-7
size: -
V: TRBV25-1
D: -
DNA: TGTGCCAGCAGTGAAGTTGGGACGGGTCGGGAGCAGTACTTC
CDR3: CASSEVGTGREQYF

J: TRBJ2-3
size: -
V: TRBV5-6
D: -
DNA: TGTGCCAGCAGCTTGGATGGTACGCAGTATTTT
CDR3: CASSLDGTQYF

J: TRBJ1-1
size: once
V: TRBV7-3
D: -
DNA: TGTGCCAGCGGGGGGAGCTACAACACTGAAGCTTTCTTT
CDR3: CASGGSYNTEAFF

J: TRBJ1-3
size: -
V: TRBV28
D: -
DNA: TGTGCCAGCAGTTTCCGGTCTGGAAACACCATATATTTT
CDR3: CASSFRSGNTIYF

J: TRBJ2-7
size: -
V: TRBV6-6
D: TRBD2
DNA: TGTGCCAGCAGTACGGCTAGCGGGAGTGGATACGAGCAGTACTTC
CDR3: CASSTASGSGYEQYF

J: TRBJ2-5
size: -
V: TRBV7-6
D: -
DNA: TGTGCCAGCAGCTTATCGGAGACCCAGTACTTC
CDR3: CASSLSETQYF

J: TRBJ1-4
size: -
V: TRBV5-1
D: -
DNA: TGCGCCAGCAGCCCGACACCCGCAACTAATGAAAAACTGTTTTTT
CDR3: CASSPTPATNEKLFF

J: TRBJ2-2
size: -
V: TRBV5-1
D: -
DNA: TGCGCCAGCAGCGGTCCGGCCACCGGGGAGCTGTTTTTT
CDR3: CASSGPATGELFF

J: TRBJ2-1
size: -
V: TRBV10-3
D: -
DNA: TGTGCCATCAGTGACTGGGGGAATGAGCAGTTCTTC
CDR3: CAISDWGNEQFF

J: TRBJ1-5
size: once
V: TRBV6-5
D: -
DNA: TGTGCCAGCAGCTACGACAAGAATCAGCCCCAGCATTTT
CDR3: CASSYDKNQPQHF

J: TRBJ2-7
size: once
V: TRBV7-9
D: -
DNA: TGTGCCAGCAGCTTATCCCCCACCTACGAGCAGTACTTC
CDR3: CASSLSPTYEQYF

J: TRBJ2-7
size: many
V: TRBV7-8
D: TRBD1
DNA: TGTGCCAGCAGCTTGCTGGACAGGGCGTACGAGCAGTACTTC
CDR3: CASSLLDRAYEQYF

J: TRBJ2-1
size: -
V: TRBV5-6
D: -
DNA: TGTGCCAGCAGCTTGGACAGGGTCGGTGTCTTC
CDR3: CASSLDRVGVF

J: TRBJ1-6
size: medium-sized
V: TRBV2
D: -
DNA: TGTGCCAGCAGTGATAGGGGGAGGAATTCACCCCTCCACTTT
CDR3: CASSDRGRNSPLHF

J: TRBJ1-4
size: -
V: TRBV6-6
D: -
DNA: TGTGCCAGCAGTTACTCGGAATCTGGGAAACTGTTTTTT
CDR3: CASSYSESGKLFF

J: TRBJ1-1
size: once
V: TRBV6-5
D: -
DNA: TGTGCCAGCAGTTACTCGAACCGGGGCACTGAAGCTTTCTTT
CDR3: CASSYSNRGTEAFF

J: TRBJ2-2
size: -
V: TRBV19
D: TRBD1
DNA: TGTGCCAGTAGCACACTTGGGACAGGCACCGGGGAGCTGTTTTTT
CDR3: CASSTLGTGTGELFF

J: TRBJ2-1
size: -
V: TRBV18
D: TRBD2
DNA: TGTGCCAGCTCAGTCGCGGGAGGGAGCCACAATGAGCAGTTCTTC
CDR3: CASSVAGGSHNEQFF